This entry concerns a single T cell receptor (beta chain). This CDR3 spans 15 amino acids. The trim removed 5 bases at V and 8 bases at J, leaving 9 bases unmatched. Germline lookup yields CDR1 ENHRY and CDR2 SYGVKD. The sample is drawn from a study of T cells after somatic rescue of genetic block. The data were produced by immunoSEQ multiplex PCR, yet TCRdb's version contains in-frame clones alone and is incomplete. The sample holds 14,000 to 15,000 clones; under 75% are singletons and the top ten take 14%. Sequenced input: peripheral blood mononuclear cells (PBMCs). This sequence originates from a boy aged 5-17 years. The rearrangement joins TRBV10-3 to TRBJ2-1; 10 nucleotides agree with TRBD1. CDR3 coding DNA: TGTGCCATCAGTTCCCGCGGGACAGGGGTCTATGAGCAGTTCTTC. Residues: CAISSRGTGVYEQFF.